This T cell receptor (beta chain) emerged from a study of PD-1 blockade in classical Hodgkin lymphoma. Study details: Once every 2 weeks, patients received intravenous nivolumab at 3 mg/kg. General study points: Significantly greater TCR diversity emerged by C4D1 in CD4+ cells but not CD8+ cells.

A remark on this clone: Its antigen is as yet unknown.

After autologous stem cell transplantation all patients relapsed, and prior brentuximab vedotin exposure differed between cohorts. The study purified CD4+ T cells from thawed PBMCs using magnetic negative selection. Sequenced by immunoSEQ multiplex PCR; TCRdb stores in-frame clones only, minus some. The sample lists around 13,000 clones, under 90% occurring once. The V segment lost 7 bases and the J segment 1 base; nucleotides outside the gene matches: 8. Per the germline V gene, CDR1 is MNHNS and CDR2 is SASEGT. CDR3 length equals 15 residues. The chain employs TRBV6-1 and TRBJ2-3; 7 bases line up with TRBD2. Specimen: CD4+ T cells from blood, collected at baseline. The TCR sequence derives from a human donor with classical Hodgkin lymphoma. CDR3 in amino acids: CASTITAGGTDTQYF. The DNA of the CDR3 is TGTGCCAGCACCATAACTGCGGGGGGCACAGATACGCAGTATTTT.